This T cell receptor (beta chain) is drawn from a study of post-analysis software for immune sequencing data. Background on the study: There were relapsing-remitting, secondary progressive and progressive-relapsing multiple sclerosis among the disease courses included. Findings of the study overall: Comparison of patients with controls showed five TRBV segments more frequent in patients, TRBV5-6, TRBV5-1 and TRBV20-1 among them.

Carried by the TCR beta cDNA libraries were unique molecular identifiers. TCRdb fed the PCR reads into MiXCR, producing one record per CDR3 protein. There are hundreds of thousands of distinct CDR3 sequences in the sample; roughly 27% occur only once, and under 0.7% lies in the top ten. Germline lookup yields CDR1 SEHNR and CDR2 FQNEAQ (reference sequence). Trimming took off 7 bases at V and 2 bases at J, with 15 bases between the two ends. CDR3 length: 14 residues. Note on this clonotype: As yet, its antigen is unknown.

Specimen: blood. This receptor was taken from a girl aged 5 to 17 with multiple sclerosis. This chain uses TRBV7-9 with TRBJ2-7; D might be TRBD1 (6 bases). CDR3 residues: CASTSGVSAYEQYF. As DNA, the CDR3 is TGTGCCAGCACATCAGGGGTCTCGGCCTACGAGCAGTACTTC.